This is a list of T cell receptor beta chains from one sample in a study of low-dose radiotherapy and immunotherapy resistance in tumors. One entry per CDR3 protein results from TCRdb running MiXCR on the reads. In the table there are around 80,000 distinct CDR3 sequences, less than 20% of which are singletons. Sample: PBMCs, taken after low-dose radiotherapy plus immunotherapy. The receptors were gathered from a male donor with prostate cancer. CDR3s include the opening cysteine and the closing phenylalanine or tryptophan. The order of the fields is clone size, D gene, V gene, J gene, CDR3 length, CDR3 DNA, CDR3 protein. The D gene is left open where the match is weak. A clone size is listed for some rows: how often the clone was seen (once, few, many), or a class if it is expanded.

>NA|TRBD1|TRBV12-3/TRBV12-4|TRBJ2-5|20
TGTGCCAGCAGTTTCCGGCGGGGACAGGGGTTTTTTCTCCCACAAGAGACCCAGTACTTC
CASSFRRGQGFFLPQETQYF
>many|TRBD1|TRBV5-1|TRBJ2-2|14
TGCGCCAGCAGCGGGACAGGGAAGTCCGGGGAGCTGTTTTTT
CASSGTGKSGELFF
>NA|NA|TRBV10-3|TRBJ2-2|14
TGTGCCATCAGTGAGTCGATGCTGGGCGGGGAGCTGTTTTTT
CAISESMLGGELFF
>NA|NA|TRBV27|TRBJ2-3|13
TGTGCCAGCAGTTGGAAAGGCACAGATACGCAGTATTTT
CASSWKGTDTQYF
>many|NA|TRBV29-1|TRBJ2-5|13
TGCAGCGTTTTCAGGGACTCCGGGGAGACCCAGTACTTC
CSVFRDSGETQYF
>NA|NA|TRBV5-4|TRBJ2-3|13
TGTGCCAGCAGCTTGACAGGGTCGGATACGCAGTATTTT
CASSLTGSDTQYF
>many|NA|TRBV18|TRBJ1-1|17
TGTGCCAGCTCACCCCGGATAGGTGTGAGGGTGGACACTGAAGCTTTCTTT
CASSPRIGVRVDTEAFF
>many|NA|TRBV2|TRBJ2-5|12
TGTGCCAGCAGTTATAACCAAGAGACCCAGTACTTC
CASSYNQETQYF
>many|NA|TRBV7-2|TRBJ2-5|15
TGTGCCAGCAGCTTTTCGGGACTTTACCAAGAGACCCAGTACTTC
CASSFSGLYQETQYF
>many|TRBD2|TRBV2|TRBJ2-1|15
TGTGCCAGCAGCGGAGCTAGCGGGAGAGACAGTGAGCAGTTCTTC
CASSGASGRDSEQFF
>many|NA|TRBV30|TRBJ2-5|14
TGTGCCTGGAGGAAACAGGGTGACCAAGAGACCCAGTACTTC
CAWRKQGDQETQYF
>few|TRBD2|TRBV7-2|TRBJ2-5|16
TGTGCCAGCAGCACTACTAGCGGGAGAGGTCAGGAGACCCAGTACTTC
CASSTTSGRGQETQYF
>NA|TRBD1|TRBV27|TRBJ2-2|17
TGTGCCAGCAGTTTATTACTTAAGACAGGGGTTAACGGGGAGCTGTTTTTT
CASSLLLKTGVNGELFF
>NA|TRBD1|TRBV12-3/TRBV12-4|TRBJ2-1|15
TGTGCCAGCAGTACAGGGGGACAGGGCCGTGTGAGGCAGTTCTTC
CASSTGGQGRVRQFF
>many|NA|TRBV28|TRBJ1-3|13
TGTGCCAGCAGTGACTACTCTGGAAACACCATATATTTT
CASSDYSGNTIYF
>many|NA|TRBV5-1|TRBJ2-5|16
TGCGCCAGCAGCTTGGACCCGGGACAATCCCAAGAGACCCAGTACTTC
CASSLDPGQSQETQYF
>NA|TRBD2|TRBV19|TRBJ2-7|14
TGTGCCAGTTCGCAGGGACTAGGATTCTACGAGCAGTACTTC
CASSQGLGFYEQYF
>many|NA|TRBV19|TRBJ2-2|15
TGTGCCAGTAGGATTAGCGGCCGCCAAACCGGGGAGCTGTTTTTT
CASRISGRQTGELFF
>many|NA|TRBV29-1|TRBJ1-2|13
TGCAGCGTCCTCGGACTGATTTTGGGCGGCTACACCTTC
CSVLGLILGGYTF
>many|TRBD2|TRBV4-2|TRBJ2-7|17
TGTGCCAGCAGCCCCACCTCAGGACTAGCTGCCTCCTCCGAGCAGTACTTC
CASSPTSGLAASSEQYF
>many|NA|TRBV4-2|TRBJ2-1|18
TGTGCCAGCAGCCCACAACCTTCGGACCCACGGGCGAGAAATGAGCAGTTCTTC
CASSPQPSDPRARNEQFF
>many|NA|TRBV3-1|TRBJ2-1|15
TGTGCCAGCAGCCAAGCTGAGTCCGGAAACAATGAGCAGTTCTTC
CASSQAESGNNEQFF
>many|TRBD2|TRBV28|TRBJ2-1|18
TGTGCCAGCAGTTTACCCCCGGGACTAGCGGGGAGGGGTGATGAGCAGTTCTTC
CASSLPPGLAGRGDEQFF
>NA|TRBD2|TRBV9|TRBJ2-4|18
TGTGCCAGCAGCGTAGGGACTAGCGGGCCACTAGCCAAAAACATTCAGTACTTC
CASSVGTSGPLAKNIQYF
>many|NA|TRBV29-1|TRBJ2-7|13
TGCAGCGTTGTCCCAAGGATGGGTGGCGAGCAGTACTTC
CSVVPRMGGEQYF
>many|TRBD2|TRBV7-9|TRBJ2-4|15
TGTGCCAGCAGCAGGACTAGCGGGACCGGAAACATTCAGTACTTC
CASSRTSGTGNIQYF
>NA|NA|TRBV21-1|TRBJ2-1|14
TGTGCCAGCAGCAAATTTCTGAAGGTGCATGAGCAGTTCTTC
CASSKFLKVHEQFF
>many|TRBD1|TRBV6-6|TRBJ1-1|16
TGTGCCAGCAGTTCACGAAACGGACAGGGGGAGACTGAAGCTTTCTTT
CASSSRNGQGETEAFF
>many|TRBD2|TRBV7-2|TRBJ2-7|16
TGTGCCAGCAGCTTAACTCGACTAGCGGAGAGCCACGAGCAGTACTTC
CASSLTRLAESHEQYF
>few|NA|TRBV19|TRBJ1-6|15
TGTGCCAGTAGTACGACCGGGACGGCTAATTCACCCCTCCACTTT
CASSTTGTANSPLHF
>many|TRBD1|TRBV20-1|TRBJ1-5|16
TGCAGTGCTAGAAGAGGACAGGTTTATAGCAATCAGCCCCAGCATTTT
CSARRGQVYSNQPQHF
>many|TRBD1|TRBV28|TRBJ2-2|18
TGTGCCAGCAGTGGGGGACCGACAGGGAAGGCGAACACCGGGGAGCTGTTTTTT
CASSGGPTGKANTGELFF
>many|TRBD2|TRBV28|TRBJ2-1|13
TGTGCCAGCACTAGCGGCTCCTACAATGAGCAGTTCTTC
CASTSGSYNEQFF
>NA|TRBD1|TRBV2|TRBJ2-2|18
TGTGCCAGCAATGCGGACAGGGGGCAAATTGGTAACACCGGGGAGCTGTTTTTT
CASNADRGQIGNTGELFF
>many|TRBD2|TRBV5-1|TRBJ2-5|15
TGCGCCAGCAGCTTTAGCGGGGGATCCCAAGAGACCCAGTACTTC
CASSFSGGSQETQYF
>many|NA|TRBV28|TRBJ2-7|13
TGTGCCAGCAGTCAAACAGGATCCTACGAGCAGTACTTC
CASSQTGSYEQYF
>many|NA|TRBV6-5|TRBJ1-1|13
TGTGCCAGCGTCAGTGCAGGGGACACTGAAGCTTTCTTT
CASVSAGDTEAFF
>many|NA|TRBV27|TRBJ2-3|14
TGTGCCAGCGTCGCCCACAGGGAAGCAGATACGCAGTATTTT
CASVAHREADTQYF
>NA|NA|TRBV5-5|TRBJ2-1|13
TGTGCCAGCAGCTGGGCGGGAAGGCATGAGCAGTTCTTC
CASSWAGRHEQFF
>many|NA|TRBV7-3|TRBJ2-3|14
TGTGCCAGCAGCGCACCAGGGGGCACAGATACGCAGTATTTT
CASSAPGGTDTQYF
>many|NA|TRBV5-1|TRBJ2-7|14
TGCGCCAGCAGCTTGGGGGGGCTAACCTACGAGCAGTACTTC
CASSLGGLTYEQYF
>many|TRBD2|TRBV7-2|TRBJ2-3|16
TGTGCCAGCAGCTCCCTAGCGGGGGGGCTTCGATATACGCAGTATTTT
CASSSLAGGLRYTQYF
>many|NA|TRBV27|TRBJ2-6|16
TGTGCCAGCAGGCGCAGCGGGCAGGCTGGGGCCAACGTCCTGACTTTC
CASRRSGQAGANVLTF
>NA|NA|TRBV20-1|TRBJ2-3|14
TGCAGTGCTAGAGGAAGGATCCGCTCGGATACGCAGTATTTT
CSARGRIRSDTQYF
>many|TRBD2|TRBV7-9|TRBJ2-5|15
TGTGCCAGCAGCCGCAATTTACGCGGGGGAGAGACCCAGTACTTC
CASSRNLRGGETQYF
>many|NA|TRBV6-1|TRBJ2-5|15
TGTGCCAGCAGACCCGGGACGGCGATAATTAAGACCCAGTACTTC
CASRPGTAIIKTQYF
>many|NA|TRBV7-9|TRBJ2-2|15
TGTGCCAGCACCAATCTGGAGGGGCTCCCCGGGGAGCTGTTTTTT
CASTNLEGLPGELFF
>NA|NA|TRBV3-1|TRBJ2-4|13
TGTGCCAGCAGCCCGGACAGTAAAAACATTCAGTACTTC
CASSPDSKNIQYF
>NA|TRBD1|TRBV5-6|TRBJ2-7|15
TGTGCCAGCAGCCCCGAGAACAGGGGTAGTTACGAGCAGTACTTC
CASSPENRGSYEQYF
>many|NA|TRBV11-3|TRBJ2-1|14
TGTGCCAGCAGCTTAGATTCCGGGGGGCGTGAGCAGTTCTTC
CASSLDSGGREQFF
>many|NA|TRBV20-1|TRBJ2-1|17
TGCAGTGCTAGAGCTCAGGAGCGGGTAAGCTCCTACAATGAGCAGTTCTTC
CSARAQERVSSYNEQFF
>many|NA|TRBV7-3|TRBJ2-2|17
TGTGCCAGCAGCTTACCAGACAGGAACGAGAACACCGGGGAGCTGTTTTTT
CASSLPDRNENTGELFF
>many|NA|TRBV27|TRBJ2-2|16
TGTGCCAGCAGTTTATTTATAGGGACGAACACCGGGGAGCTGTTTTTT
CASSLFIGTNTGELFF
>many|NA|TRBV10-3|TRBJ2-5|12
TGTGCCATCAGTGAGTCTTGGGAGACCCAGTACTTC
CAISESWETQYF
>many|TRBD1|TRBV10-3|TRBJ1-1|13
TGTGCCATCAGTCCGGACAGGGACACTGAAGCTTTCTTT
CAISPDRDTEAFF
>many|NA|TRBV27|TRBJ1-2|15
TGTGCCAGCAGCCCCCCGGAGCAGGGGAACTATGGCTACACCTTC
CASSPPEQGNYGYTF
>many|NA|TRBV30|TRBJ2-7|14
TGTGCCTGGGGCCTAGGACGCCCCCCCGACGAGCAGTACTTC
CAWGLGRPPDEQYF
>NA|NA|TRBV9|TRBJ2-1|17
TGTGCCAGCAGCCCCGACGGGGTCTGGGGGGAGCAAGAGACCCAGTTCTTC
CASSPDGVWGEQETQFF
>many|NA|TRBV24-1|TRBJ2-1|17
TGTGCCACCAGTGATTTCACGGCAGGGGCGGGGTACAATGAGCAGTTCTTC
CATSDFTAGAGYNEQFF